This record concerns one T cell receptor (beta chain) sequence. Antigen unknown. The data originate from a study of CD8+CD57+ T cells in acquired aplastic anemia. Study-wide background: Sorted cells (CD4+ and CD8+) yielded DNA amounts that averaged approximately 3.1 ug. About 9.8 million reads, on average, were obtained for CD4+ cells from healthy donors.

Broader study findings: Almost 30 CD8+ CDR3 sequences occurred in both the patients and the controls.

Using genomic DNA as the template, TCR beta VDJ and CDR3 profiling was carried out. TCRdb reprocessed the reads with MiXCR, giving one entry per CDR3 protein. This sample has 65,000 or so distinct CDR3 sequences; less than 65% occur once, and the top ten carry over 2%. V was cut by 2 bases and J by 4 bases, with 5 bases left in between. Germline CDR1 is SEHNR and CDR2 is FQNEAQ (reference sequence). The CDR3 length is 12 residues. The rearrangement joins TRBV7-9 to TRBJ1-1; D ambiguous. Sequenced input: sorted CD4+, CD8+, or CD8+CD57+ T cells (not recorded which) from PBMCs. This TCR was sampled from a human donor in good health, serving as a control. CDR3 coding DNA: TGTGCCAGCAGCTTACTAGTCACTGAAGCTTTCTTT. It yields the protein CASSLLVTEAFF.